The clone carrying this T cell receptor beta chain was observed a few times. Its antigen is not known. Each CDR3 protein gets one entry after TCRdb re-called the reads with MiXCR. The table shows about 340,000 distinct CDR3 sequences, with roughly 28% occurring only once. The data originate from a study of T cell repertoires in cytomegalovirus infection. Study-level background: It was recently identified HLA-C-restricted and well-studied HLA-B-restricted CMV epitopes that the study used. Evidence of both CMV infection and a matching HLA type came from public TCR beta signatures.

The source of this sequence is a human donor in good health (CMV status not recorded). Some clones in this sample may be carry-over from other donors' samples. The sequenced sample was cultured PBMCs, obtained from culture after CMV antigen stimulation.

The DNA of the CDR3 is TGTGCCAGCAGCGTAGATCACCGGGGCTCGAACACTGAAGCTTTCTTT. It specifies CASSVDHRGSNTEAFF. J is TRBJ1-1 and V is TRBV9; maybe TRBD1 (5 bases). The germline CDR1 and CDR2 sequences are SGDLS and YYNGEE. CDR3 length equals 16 residues. The V end was cut by 0 bases, the J end by 1 base, with 13 bases between.